One sample yielded the 19 T cell receptor beta chains listed below, sequenced in a study of beta chain features in type 1 diabetes. The antigens of these receptors remain unknown. General observations from the study: In every one of the four CD4+ subsets, TCRB CDR3s were moderately but significantly shorter in Type 1 diabetes patients.

The entirety of the isolated RNA underwent reverse transcription, so expressed TCRB transcripts were sequenced. The table came from immunoSEQ multiplex PCR; TCRdb's copy has only in-frame clones and leaves some out. The sample carries 130,000 or so clones, about 18% recorded once. Sequences were obtained from central memory CD4+ T cells from blood. These receptors came from a man younger than 35 with type 1 diabetes.

This clone was counted a few times. This chain uses TRBV28 with TRBJ2-6; 10 positions agree with TRBD1. The CDR3 covers 19 residues. The V gene's germline CDR1 is MDHEN and CDR2 SYDVKM. V lost 6 bases and J lost 1; bases outside the gene matches: 12. CDR3 sequence (DNA): TGTGCCAGCAGGACAGGGGGCTCTTGGATTTTGTCTGGGGCCAACGTCCTGACTTTC. It is translated as CASRTGGSWILSGANVLTF.

On this clone itself: Within the sample, other DNA sequences also encode this same CDR3. The chain couples TRBV30 to TRBJ2-7; 9 bases match TRBD1. V shed 5 bases, J shed 2 bases, and the junction held 19 bases outside the gene matches. The CDR3 is 18 residues long. Germline V CDR1 and CDR2: GTSNPN, SVGIG (reference sequence). The CDR3 DNA is TGTGCCTGGCGTGGGCGGCACTCCGGGACAGGGAATACCTACGAGCAGTACTTC. Amino acids: CAWRGRHSGTGNTYEQYF.

The V gene is TRBV6-1, the J gene TRBJ2-5; maybe TRBD1 (6 bases). The germline gives CDR1 MNHNS, CDR2 SASEGT. This CDR3 has 15 amino acids. V lost 2 bases, J lost 1 base, and 11 bases lay in between. CDR3 coding DNA: TGTGCCAGCAGTGAATGGGGGCCGATCCAAGAGACCCAGTACTTC. Protein sequence: CASSEWGPIQETQYF.

V usage is TRBV4-2 and J usage is TRBJ2-1; TRBD2 matches at 13 bases. Germline V lookup: CDR1 LGHNA, CDR2 YNFKEQ. This CDR3 spans 18 amino acids. The ends lost 3 bases at V and 6 bases at J; junction bases unmatched: 11. CDR3 sequence: CASSQVDTGTSGINEQFF. For the CDR3, the DNA is TGTGCCAGCAGCCAGGTTGATACCGGGACTAGCGGGATCAATGAGCAGTTCTTC.

This clone was seen a handful of times. The chain recombines TRBV5-6 with TRBJ2-2; 7 bases are a match to TRBD2. Germline V CDR1 and CDR2: SGHDT, YYEEEE. This CDR3 region has 16 residues. The ends lost 3 bases at V and 4 bases at J; junction bases unmatched: 9. The CDR3 loop is CASSSGTKRSTGELFF. DNA for the CDR3: TGTGCCAGCAGCTCCGGGACTAAGCGCTCCACCGGGGAGCTGTTTTTT.

In this sample, this clone turned up a few times. The chain uses TRBV21-1 and TRBJ2-3; the tabulated D call, TRBD2, remains unverified against the DNA. TRBV21-1 corresponds to a pseudogene. This CDR3 comprises 14 residues. In DNA, the CDR3 is TGTGCCAGCAGCAAAGCGCTAGATCAAGATACGCAGTATTTT. Translating it yields CASSKALDQDTQYF.

The rearrangement uses TRBV6-4 and TRBJ2-7, with 9 bases matching TRBD2. The ends lost 4 bases at V and 1 base at J; junction bases unmatched: 5. The CDR3 contains 15 residues. CDR1 and CDR2 from the germline V gene are MRHNA and SNTAGT. The CDR3, as DNA: TGTGCCAGCAGTGTGTCAGCGGGAGGATCCTACGAGCAGTACTTC. The encoded protein is CASSVSAGGSYEQYF.

There are a few counts of this clone. V usage is TRBV18 and J usage is TRBJ1-1, with D possibly TRBD1 on 5 matching bases. Germline CDR1 and CDR2: KGHSH and LQKENI. The V gene lost 3 bases and the J gene lost 3 bases, with 14 bases spanning the gap. The CDR3 consists of 15 residues. CDR3 region: CASSPPKGLDTEAFF. CDR3 coding DNA: TGTGCCAGCTCACCCCCCAAGGGGTTGGACACTGAAGCTTTCTTT.

This clone was found a few times. The chain links TRBV7-9 to TRBJ1-6; the D gene is possibly TRBD1 (5 bases). Germline CDR1 reads SEHNR; CDR2 reads FQNEAQ (reference sequence). This CDR3 is 16 amino acids long. V lost 5 bases and J 7 bases, leaving 18 bases between the germline ends. The CDR3: CASSPPGGESNSPLHF. As DNA, the CDR3 is TGTGCCAGCAGCCCCCCGGGGGGGGAGAGCAATTCACCCCTCCACTTT.

CDR3 bases: TGTGCCAGCAGCCGCGGTGGGGACGCGGAGACCCAGTACTTC. Encoded protein: CASSRGGDAETQYF. The V call is TRBV11-3, the J call TRBJ2-5; D is possibly TRBD1 or TRBD2 (5 bases each). CDR3 length: 14 amino acids. Per germline, CDR1 SGHNT and CDR2 YENEEA. V was cut by 5 bases and J by 5 bases, with 15 bases left in between.

The table lists this clone with a few counts. This chain joins TRBV30 and TRBJ1-2, with a tentative D call TRBD1 (5 bases). The CDR3 runs to 14 residues. Germline assignment: CDR1 GTSNPN and CDR2 SVGIG (reference sequence). V was pared by 3 bases and J by 2 bases, with 13 bases between. The CDR3 is CAWSLGGGNYGYTF. The CDR3 nucleotides read TGTGCCTGGAGCCTCGGCGGGGGAAACTATGGCTACACCTTC.

CDR3 nucleotide sequence: TGTGCCAGCAGTCCCAGGACGGGTACTAACTATGGCTACACCTTC. Translated: CASSPRTGTNYGYTF. This chain links TRBV7-2 with TRBJ1-2; D ambiguous. The germline CDR1 and CDR2 sequences are SGHTA and FQGNSA. The length of the CDR3 is 15 residues. Trimming removed 6 bases at V and 0 bases at J, with 14 bases between. The full variable domain, its missing parts supplied by reference TRBV7-2 and TRBJ1-2, is GAGVSQSPSNKVTEKGKDVELRCDPISGHTALYWYRQSLGQGLEFLIYFQGNSAPDKSGLPSDRFSAERTGGSVSTLTIQRTQQEDSAVYLCASSPRTGTNYGYTFGSGTRLTVV.

This clone showed up many times. The rearrangement links TRBV4-3 to TRBJ2-1; no clear D gene. This CDR3 contains 15 residues. The V gene lost 0 bases and the J gene lost 6 bases, with 12 bases spanning the gap. Germline V gives CDR1 LGHNA, CDR2 YSLEER. The CDR3 region is CASSQEDSRSNEQFF. CDR3 DNA sequence: TGCGCCAGCAGCCAAGAGGATTCGAGGTCCAATGAGCAGTTCTTC.

This clone appeared a few times. This sequence joins TRBV14 and TRBJ2-7, with D possibly being TRBD1 or TRBD2 (5 bases each). The CDR3 consists of 14 residues. Germline CDR1 is SGHDN and CDR2 is FVKESK. The V gene lost 4 bases and the J gene lost 2 bases, with 12 bases spanning the gap. CDR3 in DNA: TGTGCCAGCAGCCCACGGGACGGACCCTACGAGCAGTACTTC. It encodes CASSPRDGPYEQYF.

This clone was observed many times. The chain has TRBV25-1 and TRBJ1-2, with D possibly being TRBD1 (6 bases). Trimming removed 4 bases at V and 6 bases at J, with 12 bases between. Germline lookup yields CDR1 MGHDK and CDR2 SYGVNS. The CDR3 has 13 residues. The CDR3 is CASSGNRVNGYTF. The CDR3 DNA sequence: TGTGCCAGCAGTGGAAACAGGGTGAATGGCTACACCTTC.

The chain has TRBV23-1 and TRBJ2-7; the match to TRBD1 covers 7 bases. TRBV23-1 belongs to the ORF category, with a function that is uncertain. After removal of 10 bases from V and 0 bases from J, the junction contained 15 bases not matched to a gene. The CDR3 has 16 amino acids. This CDR3 reads CAIQLPPGQTSYEQYF. In DNA form, the CDR3 reads TGCGCCATCCAGCTCCCCCCGGGACAGACCTCCTACGAGCAGTACTTC.

This chain connects TRBV7-2 to TRBJ1-2; D possibly corresponds to TRBD1 (5 bases). CDR3 length: 13 amino acids. Germline loops: CDR1 SGHTA, CDR2 FQGNSA. Deletions cut 1 base from V and 10 bases from J, with 13 bases between. The CDR3 DNA reads TGTGCCAGCAGCTTAGATTGGATCGGGACCTACACCTTC. This encodes CASSLDWIGTYTF.

The rearrangement links TRBV5-4 to TRBJ2-5; D is possibly TRBD1 (6 bases). V was shortened by 4 bases and J by 5 bases, with 15 bases between the two germline ends. Germline CDR1 and CDR2: SGHNT and YYREEE (reference sequence). There are 14 residues in the CDR3. The CDR3 here is CASSVLGAMETQYF. The CDR3 coding sequence is TGTGCCAGCAGCGTTCTGGGGGCGATGGAGACCCAGTACTTC.

The chain uses TRBV27 and TRBJ1-5; 8 bases match TRBD1. CDR1 MNHEY and CDR2 SMNVEV come from the germline V gene (reference sequence). The CDR3 runs to 13 residues. V lost 8 bases and J lost 6; bases outside the gene matches: 6. The CDR3 sequence is CASAGTGGQPQHF. The CDR3, as DNA: TGTGCCAGCGCCGGGACAGGAGGTCAGCCCCAGCATTTT.